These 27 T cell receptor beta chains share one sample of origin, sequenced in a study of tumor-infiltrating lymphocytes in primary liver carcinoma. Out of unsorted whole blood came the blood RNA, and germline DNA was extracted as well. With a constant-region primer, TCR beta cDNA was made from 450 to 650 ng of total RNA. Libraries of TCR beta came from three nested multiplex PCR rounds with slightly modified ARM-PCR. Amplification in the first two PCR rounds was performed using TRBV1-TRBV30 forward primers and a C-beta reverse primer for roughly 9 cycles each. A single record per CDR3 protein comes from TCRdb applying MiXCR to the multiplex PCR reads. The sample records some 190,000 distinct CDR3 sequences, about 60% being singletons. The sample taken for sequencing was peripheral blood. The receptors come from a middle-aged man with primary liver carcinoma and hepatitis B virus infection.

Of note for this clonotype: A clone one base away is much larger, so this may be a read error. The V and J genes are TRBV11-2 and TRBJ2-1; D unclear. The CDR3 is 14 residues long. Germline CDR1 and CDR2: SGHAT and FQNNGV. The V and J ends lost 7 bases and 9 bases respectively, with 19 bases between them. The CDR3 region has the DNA TGTGCCAGCATCCTCCTTGGCCGAGGAAGTGAGCAGTTCTTC. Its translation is CASILLGRGSEQFF. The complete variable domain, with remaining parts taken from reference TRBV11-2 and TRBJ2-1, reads EAGVAQSPRYKIIEKRQSVAFWCNPISGHATLYWYQQILGQGPKLLIQFQNNGVVDDSQLPKDRFSAERLKGVDSTLKIQPAKLEDSAVYLCASILLGRGSEQFFGPGTRLTVL.

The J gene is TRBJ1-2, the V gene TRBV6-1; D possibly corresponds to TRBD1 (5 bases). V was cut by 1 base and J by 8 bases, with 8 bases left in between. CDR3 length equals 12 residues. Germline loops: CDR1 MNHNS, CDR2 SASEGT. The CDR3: CASSEEGLGYTF. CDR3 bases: TGTGCCAGCAGTGAAGAGGGGTTGGGCTACACCTTC.

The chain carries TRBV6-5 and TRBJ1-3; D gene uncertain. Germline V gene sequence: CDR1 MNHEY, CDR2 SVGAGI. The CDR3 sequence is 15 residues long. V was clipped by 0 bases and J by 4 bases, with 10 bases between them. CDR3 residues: CASSYSRETGNTIYF. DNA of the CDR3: TGTGCCAGCAGTTACTCGAGGGAAACCGGAAACACCATATATTTT.

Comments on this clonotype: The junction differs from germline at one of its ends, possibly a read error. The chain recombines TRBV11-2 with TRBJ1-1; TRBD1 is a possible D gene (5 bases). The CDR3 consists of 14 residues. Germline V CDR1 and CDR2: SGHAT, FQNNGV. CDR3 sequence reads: CTSSSQARGTEAFF. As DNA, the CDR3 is TGTACCAGCAGCTCCCAAGCAAGGGGCACTGAAGCTTTTTTT.

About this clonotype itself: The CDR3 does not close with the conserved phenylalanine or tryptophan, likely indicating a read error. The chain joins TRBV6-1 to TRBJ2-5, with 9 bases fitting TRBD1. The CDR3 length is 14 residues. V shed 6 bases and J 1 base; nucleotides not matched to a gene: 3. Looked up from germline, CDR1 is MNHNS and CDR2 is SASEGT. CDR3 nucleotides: TGTGCCAGCAGCCAACAGGGGGCCCAAGAGACCCAGTACTTA. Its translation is CASSQQGAQETQYL.

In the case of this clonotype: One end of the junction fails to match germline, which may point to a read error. The CDR3 DNA follows: TGTGCTAGCAGCCCCACTAGCGGGAGTTACACCGGGGAGCTGTTTTTT. Protein: CASSPTSGSYTGELFF. The chain recombines TRBV4-2 with TRBJ2-2; 11 nucleotides match TRBD2. The CDR3 loop spans 16 amino acids. Germline CDR1 and CDR2: LGHNA and YNFKEQ.

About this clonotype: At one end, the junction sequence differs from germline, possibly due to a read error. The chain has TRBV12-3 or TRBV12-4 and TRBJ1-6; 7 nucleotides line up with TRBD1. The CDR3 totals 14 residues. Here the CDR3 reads CASSGDRANPPLHF. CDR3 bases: TGTGCCAGCAGTGGTGACAGGGCTAATCCACCCCTCCACTTT.

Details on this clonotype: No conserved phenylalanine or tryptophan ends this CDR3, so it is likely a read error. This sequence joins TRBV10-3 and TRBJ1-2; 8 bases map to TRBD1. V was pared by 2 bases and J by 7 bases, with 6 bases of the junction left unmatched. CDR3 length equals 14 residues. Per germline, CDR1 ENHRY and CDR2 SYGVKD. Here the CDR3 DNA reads TGTGCCATCAGTGAGATGTCAGGGGGCTTTGGCTACACCTCC. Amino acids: CAISEMSGGFGYTS.

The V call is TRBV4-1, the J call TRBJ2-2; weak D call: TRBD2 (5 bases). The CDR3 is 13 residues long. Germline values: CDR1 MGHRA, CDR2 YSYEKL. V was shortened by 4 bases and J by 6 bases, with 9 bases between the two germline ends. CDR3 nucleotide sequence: TGCGCCAGCAGCCCCCCCGGGGCCGGGGAGCTGTTTTTT. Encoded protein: CASSPPGAGELFF.

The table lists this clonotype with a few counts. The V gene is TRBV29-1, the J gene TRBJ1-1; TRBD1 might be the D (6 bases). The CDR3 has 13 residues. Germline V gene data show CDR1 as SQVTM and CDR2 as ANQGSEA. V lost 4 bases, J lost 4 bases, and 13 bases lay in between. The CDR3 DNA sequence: TGCAGCGTTGCGGGGGGCGGGGGCACTGAAGCTTTCTTT. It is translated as CSVAGGGGTEAFF.

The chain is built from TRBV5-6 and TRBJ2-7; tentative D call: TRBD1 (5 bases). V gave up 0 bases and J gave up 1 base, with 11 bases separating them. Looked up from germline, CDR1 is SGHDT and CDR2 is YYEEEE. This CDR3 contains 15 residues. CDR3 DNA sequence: TGTGCCAGCAGCTTGGTGGGTAAGGGGTCCTACGAGCAGTACTTC. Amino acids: CASSLVGKGSYEQYF.

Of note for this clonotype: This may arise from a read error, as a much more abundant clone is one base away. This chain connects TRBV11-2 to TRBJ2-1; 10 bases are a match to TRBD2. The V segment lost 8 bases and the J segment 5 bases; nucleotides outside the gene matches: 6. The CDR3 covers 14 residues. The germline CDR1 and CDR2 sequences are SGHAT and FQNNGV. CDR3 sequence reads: CASGGLARDNEQFF. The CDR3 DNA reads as TGTGCCAGCGGGGGACTAGCGAGAGACAATGAGCAGTTCTTC.

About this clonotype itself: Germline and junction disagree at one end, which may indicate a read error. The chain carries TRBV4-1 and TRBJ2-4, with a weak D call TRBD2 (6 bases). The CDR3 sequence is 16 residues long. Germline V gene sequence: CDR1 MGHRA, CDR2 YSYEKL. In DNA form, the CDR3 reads TGCGTCAGCAGCCAAGTATCAGACGGGAGCCGAAACATTCAGTACTTC. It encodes CVSSQVSDGSRNIQYF.

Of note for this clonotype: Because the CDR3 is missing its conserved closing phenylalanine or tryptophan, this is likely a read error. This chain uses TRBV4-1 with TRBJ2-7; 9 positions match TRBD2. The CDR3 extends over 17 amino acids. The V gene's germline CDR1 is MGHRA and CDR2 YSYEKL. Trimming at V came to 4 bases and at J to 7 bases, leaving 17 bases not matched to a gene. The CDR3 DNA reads TGCGCCAGCAGCCCGAAATTCTTAGCGGGAGAGCCCGGGGAGCAGTACTCC. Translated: CASSPKFLAGEPGEQYS.

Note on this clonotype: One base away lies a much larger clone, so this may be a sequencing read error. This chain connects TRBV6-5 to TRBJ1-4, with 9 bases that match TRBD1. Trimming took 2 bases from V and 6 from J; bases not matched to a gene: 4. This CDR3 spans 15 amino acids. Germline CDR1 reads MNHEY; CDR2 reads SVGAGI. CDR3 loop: CASSYGTGPDEKLFF. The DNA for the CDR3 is TGTGCCAGCAGTTACGGGACAGGGCCAGATGAAAAACTGTTTTTT.

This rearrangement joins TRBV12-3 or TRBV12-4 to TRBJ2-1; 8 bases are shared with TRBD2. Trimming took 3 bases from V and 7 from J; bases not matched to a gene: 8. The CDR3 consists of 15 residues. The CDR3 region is CASSFLSGGQNEQFF. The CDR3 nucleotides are TGTGCCAGCAGTTTTCTCTCGGGAGGGCAAAATGAGCAGTTCTTC.

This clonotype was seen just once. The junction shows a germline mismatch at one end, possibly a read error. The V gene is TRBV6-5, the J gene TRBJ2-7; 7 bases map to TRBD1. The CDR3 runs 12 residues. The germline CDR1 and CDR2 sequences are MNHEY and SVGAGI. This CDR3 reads CASSAGPDRLHF. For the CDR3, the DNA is TGTGCCAGCAGTGCTGGACCGGACAGGTTACACTTC.

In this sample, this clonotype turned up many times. The CDR3 is CASSLTGKTYEQYF. The CDR3 bases are TGTGCCAGCAGCTTGACAGGGAAAACCTACGAGCAGTACTTC. The V gene is TRBV5-5, the J gene TRBJ2-7, with a tentative D call TRBD1 (6 bases). The CDR3 sequence is 14 residues long. The germline V and J ends were trimmed by 1 base and 2 bases, with 10 bases remaining between them. The V gene's germline CDR1 is SGHKS and CDR2 YYEKEE (reference sequence).

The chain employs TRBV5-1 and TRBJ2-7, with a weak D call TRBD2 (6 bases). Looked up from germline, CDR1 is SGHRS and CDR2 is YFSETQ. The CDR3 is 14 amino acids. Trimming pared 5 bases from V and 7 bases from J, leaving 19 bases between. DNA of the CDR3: TGCGCCAGCAGATTGTCGGGAGCCGTAGGGGAGCAGTACTTC. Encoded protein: CASRLSGAVGEQYF.

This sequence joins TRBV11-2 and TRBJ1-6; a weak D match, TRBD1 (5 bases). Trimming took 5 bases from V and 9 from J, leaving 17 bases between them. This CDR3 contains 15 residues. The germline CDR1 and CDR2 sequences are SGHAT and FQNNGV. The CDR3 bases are TGTGCCAGCAGCATAGCACATGGGGCGCTTTCACCCCTCCACTTT. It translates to CASSIAHGALSPLHF. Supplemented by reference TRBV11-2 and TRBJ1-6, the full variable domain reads EAGVAQSPRYKIIEKRQSVAFWCNPISGHATLYWYQQILGQGPKLLIQFQNNGVVDDSQLPKDRFSAERLKGVDSTLKIQPAKLEDSAVYLCASSIAHGALSPLHFGNGTRLTVT.

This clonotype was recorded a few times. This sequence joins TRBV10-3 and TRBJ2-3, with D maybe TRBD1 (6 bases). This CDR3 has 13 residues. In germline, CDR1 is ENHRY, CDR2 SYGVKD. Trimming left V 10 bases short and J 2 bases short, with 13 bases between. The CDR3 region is CATLTGPTDTQYF. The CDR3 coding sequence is TGTGCCACCCTGACAGGACCCACAGATACGCAGTATTTT.

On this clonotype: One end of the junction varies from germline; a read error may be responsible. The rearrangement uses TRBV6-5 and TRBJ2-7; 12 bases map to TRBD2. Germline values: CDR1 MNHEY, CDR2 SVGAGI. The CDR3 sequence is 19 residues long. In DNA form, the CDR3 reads TGTACCAGCAGTTCTACGGGACTAGCGGGTGTTCAGGGCTCCTACGAGCAGTACTTC. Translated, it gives CTSSSTGLAGVQGSYEQYF.

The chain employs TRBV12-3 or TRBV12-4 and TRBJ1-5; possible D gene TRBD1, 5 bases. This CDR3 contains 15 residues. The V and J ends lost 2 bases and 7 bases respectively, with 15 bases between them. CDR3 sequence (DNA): TGTGCCAGCAGTTTACACGGGGACCTAGGGCAGCCCCAGCATTTT. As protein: CASSLHGDLGQPQHF.

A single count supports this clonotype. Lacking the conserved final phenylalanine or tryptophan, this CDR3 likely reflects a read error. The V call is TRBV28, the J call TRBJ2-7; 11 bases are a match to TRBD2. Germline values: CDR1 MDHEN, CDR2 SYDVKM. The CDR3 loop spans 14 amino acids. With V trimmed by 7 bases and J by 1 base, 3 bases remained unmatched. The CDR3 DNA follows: TGTGCCAGCAAAGGGACTAGCGGATCCTACGAGCAGTACTTA. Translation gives CASKGTSGSYEQYL.

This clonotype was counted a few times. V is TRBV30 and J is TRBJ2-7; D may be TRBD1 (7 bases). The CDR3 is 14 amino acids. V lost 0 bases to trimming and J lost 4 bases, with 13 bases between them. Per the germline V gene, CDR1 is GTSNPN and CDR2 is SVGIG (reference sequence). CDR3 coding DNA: TGTGCCTGGAGTGTACGGGCAGGGGGGTACGAGCAGTACTTC. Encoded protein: CAWSVRAGGYEQYF. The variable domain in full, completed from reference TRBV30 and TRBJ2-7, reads SQTIHQWPATLVQPVGSPLSLECTVEGTSNPNLYWYRQAAGRGLQLLFYSVGIGQISSEVPQNLSASRPQDRQFILSSKKLLLSDSGFYLCAWSVRAGGYEQYFGPGTRLTVT.

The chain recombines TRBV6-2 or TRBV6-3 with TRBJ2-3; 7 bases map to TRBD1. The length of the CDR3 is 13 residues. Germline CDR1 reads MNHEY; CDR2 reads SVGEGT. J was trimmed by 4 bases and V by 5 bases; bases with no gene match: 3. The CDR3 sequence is CASSRGQADTQYF. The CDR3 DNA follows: TGTGCCAGCAGTCGCGGACAGGCAGATACGCAGTATTTT.

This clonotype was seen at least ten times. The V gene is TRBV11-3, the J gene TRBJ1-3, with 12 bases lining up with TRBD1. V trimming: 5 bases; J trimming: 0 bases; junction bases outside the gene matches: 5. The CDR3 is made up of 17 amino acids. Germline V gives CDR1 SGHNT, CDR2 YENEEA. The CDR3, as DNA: TGTGCCAGCAGCAAGGGACAGGGGGCCTTCTCTGGAAACACCATATATTTT. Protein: CASSKGQGAFSGNTIYF.